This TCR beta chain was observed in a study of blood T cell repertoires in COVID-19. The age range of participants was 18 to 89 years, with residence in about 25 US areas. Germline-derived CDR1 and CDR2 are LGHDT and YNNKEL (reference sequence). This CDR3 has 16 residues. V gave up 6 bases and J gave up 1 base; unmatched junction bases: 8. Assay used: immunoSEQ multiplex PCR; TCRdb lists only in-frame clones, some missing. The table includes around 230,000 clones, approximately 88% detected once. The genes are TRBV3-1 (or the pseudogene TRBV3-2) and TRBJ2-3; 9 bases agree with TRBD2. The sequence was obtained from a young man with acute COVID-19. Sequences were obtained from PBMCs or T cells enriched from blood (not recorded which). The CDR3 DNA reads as TGTGCCAGCAGAGGGGAGCGGGAGGCTGGCACAGATACGCAGTATTTT. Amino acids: CASRGEREAGTDTQYF.